The 3 T cell receptor beta chains reported below all come from one sample, sequenced in a study of blood T cell repertoires in COVID-19. Libraries were prepared by immunoSEQ multiplex PCR; TCRdb keeps only in-frame clonotypes and omits some of them. Of roughly 59,000 clones listed, around 73% were seen once; the top ten hold around 12%. Input material: peripheral blood. These receptors all stem from a man aged 80 or over with acute or convalescent COVID-19.

There are a few counts of this clone. At the DNA level, this CDR3 is encoded by other sequences in the same sample as well. The chain links TRBV5-1 to TRBJ1-3, with TRBD1 matching over 7 bases. V dropped 0 bases and J dropped 4; count of bases not matched to a gene: 7. Germline V gene lookup returns CDR1 SGHRS and CDR2 YFSETQ. CDR3 length: 16 residues. The CDR3: CASSLVGGGYGNTIYF. CDR3 DNA: TGCGCCAGCAGCTTGGTTGGAGGGGGCTACGGAAACACCATATATTTT.

The rearrangement joins TRBV2 to TRBJ1-1; D unclear. The length of the CDR3 is 13 residues. Germline CDR1 and CDR2: SNHLY and FYNNEI. The V end lost 5 bases, the J end lost 1 base, and 8 bases lay between the germline ends. The CDR3: CASSWQANTEAFF. DNA for the CDR3: TGTGCCAGCAGTTGGCAGGCGAACACTGAAGCTTTCTTT.

The rearrangement uses TRBV6-4 and TRBJ2-2, with D unclear. Per germline, CDR1 MRHNA and CDR2 SNTAGT. This CDR3 has 13 amino acids. The V gene lost 6 bases and the J gene lost 3 bases, with 8 bases spanning the gap. CDR3: CASSQSDTGELFF. For the CDR3, the DNA is TGTGCCAGCAGCCAGTCTGACACCGGGGAGCTGTTTTTT.